In its sample, the clone carrying this T cell receptor beta chain was seen a few times. The antigen remains unidentified. Samples held 1-10 million cryopreserved PBMC before DNA extraction. The ends lost 8 bases at V and 7 bases at J; junction bases unmatched: 10. The CDR3 is 15 residues long. Per the germline V gene, CDR1 is MDHEN and CDR2 is SYDVKM. The entry originates in a study of long-term antiretroviral therapy in people with HIV. General study findings and limits: Clones showing expansion before ART dominated the repertoire at all time points. Information on adherence, resistance and therapy changes was unavailable.

Samples were assayed with immunoSEQ v3.0 at survey level. Sequenced by immunoSEQ multiplex PCR; TCRdb stores in-frame clones only, minus some. The sample has roughly 13,000 clones, about 80% seen once. The TCR comes from a young woman with HIV. The chain recombines TRBV28 with TRBJ2-5, with TRBD2 identical over 13 bases. The input for sequencing was unsorted PBMCs, taken 1.3 years after starting antiretroviral therapy. CDR3 in amino acids: CASGMGLAGRATQYF. In DNA, the CDR3 is TGTGCCAGCGGAATGGGACTAGCGGGAAGGGCGACCCAGTACTTC.